This T cell receptor beta chain was sequenced during a study of regulatory T cells in long-lasting Graves disease (dated by TCRdb to the early 2020s). With respect to the entire study: Patients with newly diagnosed Graves' disease had been on antithyroid drugs for under 3 months. The study was registered as a clinical trial and conducted in China. A total of 35 or so samples were covered by TCR sequencing, comprising some 13 persistent and around 20 newly diagnosed Graves' disease patients. Patients with persistent Graves' disease were compared with patients with newly diagnosed Graves' disease using TCR sequencing and RNA sequencing of peripheral blood. Summary of the overall study and its limitations: Sequencing and analysis were restricted to the TCR beta chain. Peripheral blood alone was examined, since thyroid tissue, which constituted the primary lesion, could not be accessed. The authors noted that the small sample size was a limitation that may lower accuracy. More public clonotypes were shared among persistent patients (approximately 3,000) than among newly diagnosed patients (under 1,000). Persistent Graves' disease patients showed lower TCR Shannon entropy and fewer highly expanded clones than newly diagnosed patients, suggesting clonal expansion. TRBV28, TRBJ1-2 and TRBJ2-5 were preferentially used in persistent disease, while TRBV20-1 and TRBJ2-1 were favored in newly diagnosed disease.

This clonotype was picked up many times. Its cognate antigen has yet to be identified. No per-base quality is available; no much larger clone lies one base away. To prepare the library, multiplex PCR was applied. Sequenced on an Illumina HiSeq 4000. iRepertoire HTBI primers and Arm-PCR amplification of CDR3 regions were used to construct TCR beta libraries. Before sequencing, the PCR products went through gel purification. Per the source publication's procedure: Across samples, fewer than 70 TRBV and 15 or so TRBJ segments were identified and used for gene usage analysis of CDR3 amino acid clonotypes. COPE and FqMerger were used to merge the filtered high-quality paired reads into contigs. BLAST was used to align contigs to the IMGT TRBV, TRBD and TRBJ reference genes, and CDR3 was defined following IMGT. Any clonotype with a frequency above 0.1% was counted as a highly expanded clone. Repertoire diversity was measured by Shannon entropy, and V-J evenness by the Gini coefficient. Public clonotypes were defined as clonotypes shared by more than one individual. TCRdb cleaned the public reads at Q25 with fastp, built clones with MiXCR and kept in-frame beta chains. Rows with a matching CDR3 protein are joined into one entry that keeps the most common DNA and genes. The authors' filters were not applied to this entry. This sample gives 450,000 to 700,000 distinct CDR3 sequences in total; approximately 12% of them show up just once. The top ten clones comprise 8% to 10% of the sample.

The time point label here, explained by the study, means: newly diagnosed GD, antithyroid drugs for less than 3 months. For both TCR sequencing and RNA sequencing, RNA was extracted from PBMCs in TRIzol. The diagnosis of Graves' disease followed American Thyroid Association guidelines. Patients were recruited from an endocrinology department in Xi'an, China. Each patient gave 7.5 to 10 milliliters of peripheral blood, collected in an EDTA anticoagulant tube. Ficoll Paque Plus density gradient separation was used to isolate PBMCs, and no further T cell sorting was performed. An Agilent 2100 Bioanalyzer and agarose gel were used to assess RNA quality, and a NanoDrop 2000 was used to measure RNA concentration. The CDR3 runs 15 amino acids, cysteine and phenylalanine included. Only the CDR3 region is kept as DNA, spanning 45 bases read in frame from base 1. V trim: 4 bases; J trim: 4 bases; unmatched bases: 6. CDR1 and CDR2 (SQVTM, ANQGSEA) derive from the germline V gene.

These data were likewise used in another study, on T cells in Graves' hyperthyroidism and ophthalmopathy. Drawing on the second study: Stable Graves' hyperthyroidism was defined as no progression to ophthalmopathy during 18 months of follow-up. The hyperthyroidism patients were between 18 and 65 years old and newly diagnosed, with a disease duration of less than 2 months. Any patient with an uncontrolled infection, another autoimmune disease, pregnancy or lactation was excluded. Diagnoses relied on clinical symptoms, serum thyroxine and TRAb, thyroid ultrasound and orbital computed tomography. A first-round RT-PCR of the TCR CDR3 used the HTBI primer set with the Qiagen OneStep RT-PCR kit. Most expanded thyroid clonotypes (frequency above 0.001) were also found in blood, which suggests that blood repertoires may mirror thyroid immune responses. A model built on a 13 V-J signature distinguished ophthalmopathy from stable hyperthyroidism, reaching 87.88% sensitivity and around 81% specificity in cross-validation and 80%/75% in testing. In validation, progression to ophthalmopathy was predicted by the model with 70% to 71% sensitivity and around 75% specificity, a median of approximately 6.5 months before onset. To identify distinguishing TCR V-J signatures, a discovery cohort of around 100 patients was used, comprising approximately 40 with Graves' ophthalmopathy and some 57 with stable Graves' hyperthyroidism. Prospective prediction of ophthalmopathy was tested in an independent validation cohort of approximately 18 hyperthyroidism patients and around 16 patients who later progressed to ophthalmopathy. The approximately 100 discovery patients were randomly divided into training and test sets at a 7:3 ratio. In addition, the study compared T-cell repertoires in thyroid tissue and in blood from about six Graves' hyperthyroidism patients. After blood sampling, hyperthyroidism patients were treated with methimazole at a starting dose of 30 mg daily, and ophthalmopathy patients were treated with high-dose intravenous methylprednisolone. The libraries were constructed in a second round of multiplex PCR and then size-selected and purified. The libraries were sequenced on an Illumina HiSeq2000 using paired-end 100 bp reads. SOAPnuke was used to process the raw data, removing reads that contained adapters or uncalled bases, had a mean Phred below 15, or lacked an exact match to the constant primer or identifier. COPE v1.2.5 was used to merge high-quality paired reads, and clonotypes were defined as unique nucleotide sequences. MiTCR v1.1 was used to align clonotypes to the IMGT TRBV, TRBD and TRBJ reference segments. The analysis was restricted to V-J combinations with a frequency above 0.0001, which together covered 99.2% of the repertoires. The TCS score was defined as F50 (clonal expansion) divided by E x V (chaos), with BLOSUM62-based TCRdist calculated between CDR3 peptides within each V-J. Welch's t-statistics and random forest reduced fewer than 550 V-J features to roughly 13, which were used in a naive Bayes classifier (R e1071). Sample size was not statistically predetermined, and blinding of investigators to group allocation was not performed. The paper reports TCR Vbeta CDR3 sequencing of roughly 140 peripheral blood samples: 43 ophthalmopathy, 75 to 80 hyperthyroidism and approximately 17 progressor patients.

The chain couples TRBV29-1 to TRBJ2-2; TRBD2 lines up with 10 middle nucleotides. The input for sequencing was peripheral blood mononuclear cells (PBMCs), taken at new diagnosis, from a patient treated with antithyroid drugs. The sequence derives from a man aged 30 to 39 with Graves disease. Donor details come from another sample of the same person, matched by shared clones. The CDR3 protein sequence reads: CSVVPGLATTGELFF. The DNA sequence follows: TGCAGCGTTGTCCCGGGACTAGCGACCACCGGGGAGCTGTTTTTT.